The present TCR beta chain was sequenced within a study of cytomegalovirus exposure and HLA in healthy donors. The PCR had 60 Vbeta and 13 Jbeta primers. TCRdb's table, derived via immunoSEQ multiplex PCR, lists solely in-frame clones and lacks some. Of about 160,000 clones listed, approximately 70% are singletons. Notes on the study in general: A reported reduction in N-insertions relative to the approximately 690-donor mean was seen in an Asian-associated ancestry cluster in a later analysis. Common viral pathogens were later found to be apparently linked to several of the most significant clusters. The authors considered a cluster of highly shared sequence variants likely to be a sequencing artifact.

This CDR3 has 16 residues. J gave up 7 bases and V 2 bases, and 4 bases lay outside the gene matches. Germline V gene sequence: CDR1 MNHEY, CDR2 SMNVEV (reference sequence). On this clone itself: Its antigen remains unidentified.

The origin of this receptor is a man aged 35 to 55 in good health and CMV-seropositive. The rearrangement joins TRBV27 to TRBJ2-2; 13 bases fit TRBD2. Specimen: PBMCs. The CDR3 DNA reads as TGTGCCAGCAGTTTAGAGGGACTAGCGGGGCACGGGGAGCTGTTTTTT. Translating gives CASSLEGLAGHGELFF.